This TCR beta chain was documented in a study of OX40 agonist ivuxolimab in advanced cancers. TCRdb's copy holds only in-frame clones and misses some; the assay was immunoSEQ multiplex PCR. This sample has roughly 100,000 clones, with over 75% found just once. Germline CDR1 SGHTA, CDR2 FQGNSA. The ends were cut back, 4 bases at V and 10 bases at J, with 16 bases in the middle. This CDR3 comprises 13 residues. The J gene is TRBJ1-1, the V gene TRBV7-2; perhaps TRBD1 as D (5 bases). The sample was CD4+ or CD8+ T cells sorted from blood, taken in a trial of the OX40 agonist ivuxolimab. This receptor was identified in an adult with an advanced solid tumor such as melanoma, head and neck, liver or kidney cancer. Here the CDR3 DNA reads TGTGCCAGCAGCTCGCGGGAACGAGGGGTAGCTTTCTTT. This gives the protein CASSSRERGVAFF.